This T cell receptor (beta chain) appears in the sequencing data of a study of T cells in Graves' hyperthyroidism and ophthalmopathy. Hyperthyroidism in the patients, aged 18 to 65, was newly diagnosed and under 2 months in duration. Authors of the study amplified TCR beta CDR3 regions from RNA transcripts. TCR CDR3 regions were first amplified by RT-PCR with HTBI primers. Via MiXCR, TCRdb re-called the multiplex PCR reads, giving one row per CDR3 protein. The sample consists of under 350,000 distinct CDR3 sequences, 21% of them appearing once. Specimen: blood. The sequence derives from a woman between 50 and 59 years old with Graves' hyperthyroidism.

The chain's CDR3 is CASSEDGAYGYTF. DNA for the CDR3: TGTGCCAGCAGTGAAGATGGAGCCTATGGCTACACCTTC. The chain carries TRBV6-1 and TRBJ1-2; D call uncertain. Trimming removed 1 base at V and 4 bases at J, with 7 bases between. The CDR3 is made up of 13 amino acids. In germline, CDR1 is MNHNS, CDR2 SASEGT.